This paragraph reports one T cell receptor (beta chain). In the authors' methods: Nucleated cell number was recorded as an estimate derived from reference gene primer amplification. The table came from immunoSEQ multiplex PCR; TCRdb's copy has only in-frame clones and leaves some out. D and trimming come from the DNA, and the V and J calls and clone size come from that table. The table includes tens of thousands of clones, 85% to 90% detected once. This entry comes from a study of blood T cell repertoires in COVID-19. Turning to the study itself: COVID-19 samples collected from the United States, Italy and Spain covered acute and convalescent phases. PBMCs, B-cell-depleted T cells, or T cells were the source of the cDNA or gDNA that made up the material.

The sample was peripheral blood. The sequence came from a man aged 65 to 85 with active or convalescent COVID-19.

The CDR3 here is CASSAGFRWEQYF. CDR3 DNA: TGTGCCAGCAGCGCAGGGTTCCGCTGGGAGCAGTACTTC. V and J are TRBV6-2 or TRBV6-3 and TRBJ2-7; D possibly corresponds to TRBD1 (5 bases). V gave up 6 bases and J gave up 7 bases, with 16 bases separating them. Germline V CDR1 and CDR2: MNHEY, SVGEGT. This CDR3 has 13 amino acids.